This T cell receptor beta chain stems from a study (dated by TCRdb to the late 2010s). Looking at the study overall: Human CD8+ TCR repertoires recognizing immunodominant viral antigens were characterized by means of sequence and structural analyses. Here is what the overall study found, with its caveats: The CD8+ TCR repertoires specific to different immunodominant viral antigens were reported to be highly diverse and distinct from one another.

Looking up the germline V gene (reference sequence) yields CDR1 SEHNR and CDR2 FQNEAQ. The CDR3 starts with the cysteine, ends with the phenylalanine, and has 14 residues. Only CDR3 DNA is held: 42 bases, read in frame from base 1. TCRdb records Illumina HiSeq 2500 as the sequencer. TCRdb took the public reads, trimmed them with fastp at Q25, ran MiXCR for clone calling and kept in-frame beta chains. Duplicate CDR3 protein sequences are folded into a single record with the most common DNA and genes. The sample contains 1,500 to 2,000 distinct CDR3 sequences, roughly 26% of them found a single time. The ten largest clonotypes hold around 6.1% of the sample. To note about this clonotype: Its antigen is still unknown. A read error may be the cause here, since a much bigger clone is one base away.

This sequence originates from a female donor. Input material: CD8+ T cells (not recorded whether cultured). The V and J segments used are TRBV7-9 and TRBJ2-7, and TRBD2 aligns with 7 junction nucleotides. The bases read TGTGCCAGCAGCTGGAGCGGGGAATCCTGCGAGCAGTACTTC. This yields the protein CASSWSGESCEQYF.